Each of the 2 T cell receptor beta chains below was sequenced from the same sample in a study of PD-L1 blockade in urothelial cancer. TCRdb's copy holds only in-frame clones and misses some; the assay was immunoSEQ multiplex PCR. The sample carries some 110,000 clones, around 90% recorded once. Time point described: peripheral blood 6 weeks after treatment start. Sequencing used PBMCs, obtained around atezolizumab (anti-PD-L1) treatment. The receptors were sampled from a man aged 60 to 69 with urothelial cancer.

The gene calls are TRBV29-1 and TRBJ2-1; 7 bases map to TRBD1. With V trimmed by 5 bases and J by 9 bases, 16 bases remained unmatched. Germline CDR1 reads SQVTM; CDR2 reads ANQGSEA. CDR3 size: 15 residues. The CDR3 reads CSVTSGTENSGEQFF. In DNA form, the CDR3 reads TGCAGCGTTACCTCCGGGACAGAGAATAGTGGTGAGCAGTTCTTC.

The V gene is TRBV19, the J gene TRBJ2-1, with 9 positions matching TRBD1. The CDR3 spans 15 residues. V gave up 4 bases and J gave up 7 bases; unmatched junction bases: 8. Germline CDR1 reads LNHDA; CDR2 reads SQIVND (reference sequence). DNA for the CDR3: TGTGCCAGTAGTAGAACTGGGACAGGGCTGAATGAGCAGTTCTTC. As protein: CASSRTGTGLNEQFF.